What follows are 8 T cell receptor beta chains derived from one specimen sequenced in a study of blood T cell repertoires in COVID-19 (dated by TCRdb to 2020 to 2021). The library was made by the immunoSEQ multiplex PCR assay. Not all clones reach the TCRdb copy of this immuneACCESS table, which keeps in-frame sequences only. Checked studies attribute under half of the gap to unresolved V genes and leave the rest unexplained. The sample table holds about 140,000 clones, of which 88% were seen once. Of the sample, approximately 1.8% falls within the top ten clones. Sequencing was performed on peripheral blood. These receptors all stem from a man aged 70 or older with acute or convalescent COVID-19.

The rearrangement uses TRBV29-1 and TRBJ1-2; D possibly corresponds to TRBD1 (6 bases). The CDR3 runs 20 residues. V shed 7 bases and J shed 2 bases, with 35 bases lying between them. The germline V gene has CDR1 SQVTM and CDR2 ANQGSEA. CDR3 residues: CSARFPRDKTLSRFNYGYTF. CDR3 nucleotide sequence: TGCAGCGCTCGATTTCCCCGGGACAAAACCTTATCCCGTTTCAACTATGGCTACACCTTC. Together with reference TRBV29-1 and TRBJ1-2, the CDR3 gives the full variable domain: SAVISQKPSRDICQRGTSLTIQCQVDSQVTMMFWYRQQPGQSLTLIATANQGSEATYESGFVIDKFPISRPNLTFSTLTVSNMSPEDSSIYLCSARFPRDKTLSRFNYGYTFGSGTRLTVV.

The gene calls are TRBV27 and TRBJ2-1; 8 positions match TRBD1. The V gene end was trimmed by 7 bases and the J gene end by 2 bases; junction bases not matched to a gene: 7. The germline V gene has CDR1 MNHEY and CDR2 SMNVEV (reference sequence). CDR3 size: 15 residues. CDR3 protein: CASTKQGVPYNEQFF. The CDR3 region has the DNA TGTGCCAGCACCAAACAGGGGGTGCCCTACAATGAGCAGTTCTTC.

The chain combines TRBV27 with TRBJ1-5; a weak D match, TRBD1 (6 bases). The CDR3 is 15 amino acids. Trimming left V 4 bases short and J 2 bases short, with 12 bases between. Germline values: CDR1 MNHEY, CDR2 SMNVEV (reference sequence). In DNA, the CDR3 is TGTGCCAGCAGTTCCAACAGGGTTGGCAATCAGCCCCAGCATTTT. Amino acid sequence: CASSSNRVGNQPQHF.

The chain uses TRBV25-1 and TRBJ2-5; 11 nucleotides align to TRBD2. This CDR3 comprises 16 residues. Germline assignment: CDR1 MGHDK and CDR2 SYGVNS. With V trimmed by 3 bases and J by 9 bases, 12 bases remained unmatched. CDR3 sequence reads: CASSDPGTSGNRAQYF. The CDR3 DNA follows: TGTGCCAGCAGTGACCCTGGGACTAGCGGAAACCGGGCCCAGTACTTC.

This rearrangement joins TRBV5-1 to TRBJ2-5; 7 positions match TRBD2. Trimming removed 0 bases from V and 5 bases from J; junction bases left unmatched: 7. Germline assignment: CDR1 SGHRS and CDR2 YFSETQ. The CDR3 contains 15 residues. This CDR3 reads CASSLAGGAGETQYF. The CDR3, as DNA: TGCGCCAGCAGCTTGGCTGGCGGAGCGGGGGAGACCCAGTACTTC.

This sequence joins TRBV5-1 and TRBJ1-5, with D possibly matching TRBD1 (5 bases). CDR1 and CDR2 (germline): SGHRS, YFSETQ. Trimming took off 4 bases at V and 7 bases at J, with 15 bases between the two ends. CDR3 length: 14 amino acids. The CDR3 DNA reads as TGCGCCAGCAGCGCGGGGGGACCAAGGCAGCCCCAGCATTTT. Translated: CASSAGGPRQPQHF.

The chain has TRBV6-2 or TRBV6-3 and TRBJ2-3; 7 nucleotides line up with TRBD2. Trimming cost V 5 bases and J 7 bases; bases outside gene matches: 6. Looked up from germline, CDR1 is MNHEY and CDR2 is SVGEGT. This CDR3 is built from 13 residues. CDR3 protein: CASSSRRGNTQYF. CDR3 bases: TGTGCCAGCAGTAGTCGGCGGGGGAATACGCAGTATTTT.

This clone was seen a handful of times. This sequence joins TRBV12-3 or TRBV12-4 and TRBJ1-2; 7 positions agree with TRBD1. J lost 9 bases, V lost 5 bases, and 6 bases had no gene match. CDR3 length: 12 residues. CDR3 DNA: TGTGCCAGCAGTCCGGGGACAGTGCGCTACACCTTC. Encoded protein: CASSPGTVRYTF.